Each of the 7 T cell receptor beta chains below was sequenced from the same sample in a study of cytomegalovirus exposure and HLA in healthy donors. Assay: immunoSEQ multiplex PCR; the TCRdb copy retains only in-frame clones and omits some. Of 150,000 to 200,000 clones listed, approximately 89% are singletons. Sequencing was carried out using PBMCs. Receptor source: a man aged 25 to 45 in good health and CMV-seropositive.

The chain combines TRBV6-5 with TRBJ1-2; 12 bases line up with TRBD1. The CDR3 has 13 amino acids. The V segment lost 4 bases and the J segment 9 bases; nucleotides outside the gene matches: 3. The V gene's germline CDR1 is MNHEY and CDR2 SVGAGI. The CDR3 sequence is CASSSGQGARYTF. The DNA of the CDR3 is TGTGCCAGCAGTTCGGGACAGGGGGCCCGCTACACCTTC.

This sequence joins TRBV28 and TRBJ1-1, with D possibly matching TRBD1 (5 bases). V was shortened by 2 bases and J by 3 bases, with 10 bases between the two germline ends. This CDR3 spans 14 amino acids. Germline V lookup: CDR1 MDHEN, CDR2 SYDVKM. As DNA, the CDR3 is TGTGCCAGCAGTTTAAGGGGCGCCTACACTGAAGCTTTCTTT. Amino acid sequence: CASSLRGAYTEAFF.

This CDR3 reads CASTSMGPSYNEQFF. CDR3 nucleotide sequence: TGTGCCAGCACTTCGATGGGCCCCTCCTACAATGAGCAGTTCTTC. V gene TRBV2 combines with J gene TRBJ2-1; D is undetermined. The V end was cut by 7 bases, the J end by 0 bases, with 13 bases between. The CDR3 consists of 15 residues. Per germline, CDR1 SNHLY and CDR2 FYNNEI. The full variable domain, in which reference TRBV2 and TRBJ2-1 provide the parts outside the CDR3, is EPEVTQTPSHQVTQMGQEVILRCVPISNHLYFYWYRQILGQKVEFLVSFYNNEISEKSEIFDDQFSVERPDGSNFTLKIRSTKLEDSAMYFCASTSMGPSYNEQFFGPGTRLTVL.

The gene calls are TRBV30 and TRBJ1-3; 10 nucleotides match TRBD1. The length of the CDR3 is 14 residues. The germline gives CDR1 GTSNPN, CDR2 SVGIG (reference sequence). V gave up 6 bases and J gave up 1 base; unmatched junction bases: 3. The CDR3 is CACRDRGSGNTIYF. For the CDR3, the DNA is TGTGCCTGCCGGGACAGGGGTTCTGGAAACACCATATATTTT.

The V call is TRBV11-2, the J call TRBJ2-2, with D unclear. The germline V and J ends were trimmed by 2 bases and 3 bases, with 7 bases remaining between them. CDR1 is SGHAT and CDR2 is FQNNGV in the germline V gene. The CDR3 has 14 residues. CDR3 in DNA: TGTGCCAGCAGCTTAAACAGCCACACCGGGGAGCTGTTTTTT. This sequence encodes CASSLNSHTGELFF.

The chain has TRBV27 and TRBJ2-5; 7 bases align to TRBD2. V lost 2 bases and J lost 3; bases outside the gene matches: 9. The CDR3 covers 16 residues. Germline CDR1 and CDR2: MNHEY and SMNVEV (reference sequence). The CDR3 DNA reads as TGTGCCAGCAGTTTACGATGGGGAGGGCGGGAAGAGACCCAGTACTTC. As protein: CASSLRWGGREETQYF.

V usage is TRBV29-1 and J usage is TRBJ1-4; D is ambiguous. Per the germline V gene, CDR1 is SQVTM and CDR2 is ANQGSEA. The ends were cut back, 3 bases at V and 7 bases at J, with 12 bases in the middle. This CDR3 is 13 amino acids long. CDR3 in DNA: TGCAGCGTTGAGCTACAGCGGGGTGAAAAACTGTTTTTT. Protein product: CSVELQRGEKLFF.